This note documents a single TCR beta chain sequence. What this receptor recognizes is not known. Base qualities are not provided; no much larger clone lies one nucleotide away. V sheds 3 bases and J sheds 8 bases, leaving 10 bases between their ends. As encoded in the germline V gene (reference sequence), CDR1 is MNHEY while CDR2 is SMNVEV. There are 13 amino acids in the CDR3, from cysteine to phenylalanine inclusive. Just the 39-base CDR3 DNA is kept, in frame starting at base 1. The data were taken from a study of radiation and T cells in renal cell carcinoma (dated by TCRdb to about 2020). Background on the whole study: The samples were obtained from a clinical trial, where primary renal cell carcinomas were treated with 15 Gy stereotactic body radiation therapy and then removed by nephrectomy 4 weeks afterward. A total of 3.5 million to 4.5 million unique CDR3 nucleotide sequences, encoding 2,500,000 or so unique CDR3 amino acid sequences, were found across all 50 or so samples. TCR beta sequencing covered some 55 samples in total, comprising some 26 tumors and approximately 27 peripheral blood samples.

Study-wide conclusions, independent of this receptor: Effects of radiation dose or scheduling on the TCR repertoire could not be addressed with the single-armed trial design. No pretreatment tumor biopsies were available, so the baseline intratumoral presence of clonotypes could not be determined. In blood, the top tumor clonotypes increased from baseline to 2 weeks after radiation and then shrank by 4 weeks, which suggests a temporary expansion of tumor-resident clones. Blood repertoire dynamics were not followed beyond 4 weeks after treatment.

What the time point label conveys for this sample: blood 2 weeks post-SBRT. The sample's treatment or condition label, in plain terms: 15 Gy SBRT to primary tumor, nephrectomy 4 weeks later. To follow tumor-enriched clonotypes, peripheral blood was collected serially from radiation-treated patients at baseline and again at 2 weeks and 4 weeks after SBRT. Renal cell carcinoma with clear cell pathology was present in all patients. Genomic DNA for TCR sequencing was prepared using the QIAamp DNA Blood Mini Kit (Qiagen). The analyses included just those samples that passed every quality control check. Following the manufacturer's recommendations, the immunoSEQ kit was used to generate TCR beta libraries from genomic DNA. Library preparation used a first multiplex PCR with proprietary primers, then a second PCR adding unique barcodes, with bead cleanups after each round. Each sample batch included a kit-provided positive control reaction and a negative control reaction. The final libraries underwent checking on an Agilent 4200 TapeStation D1000 ScreenTape, volumetric pooling, and quantification by qPCR. Sequencing was performed on an Illumina NextSeq500 with a MidOutput 150-cycle cartridge, and 156 Read1 and 15 Index1 cycles were run with kit custom primers. The pooled library was loaded at approximately 1 pM, with a roughly 19% PhiX control spiked in. On the study's bioinformatics: Vendor-processed data were analyzed in R, with a clonotype defined as all T cells sharing the same CDR3 nucleotide sequence. In the clone abundance analyses, frequencies in each sample were normalized to that sample's 10,000 most abundant clones. Public T cell clones, averaging fewer than five per sample, were removed before analysis. Tumor-enriched clonotypes and baseline blood-enriched clonotypes were defined as those with an abundance difference of at least 32-fold between compartments. Clonotypes expanded or contracted between blood time points were identified with a beta-binomial differential abundance model. Tumor-blood repertoire similarity was measured with the Baroni-Urbani and Buser coefficient, and groups were compared using two-tailed Wilcoxon tests in R. What TCRdb holds here is the immuneACCESS table cut down to in-frame rearrangements. Part of the clones is not present; checked against another copy, under half of the missing clones reflect an unresolved V gene, and the others are unexplained. The DNA was the basis for D and trimming; V, J and clone size are from that table. In this sample the table shows around 120,000 clones, 80% to 90% of which occur a single time. The ten top clones hold approximately 1.9% of the sample.

Sample: blood, taken from a patient whose treatment included radiotherapy and nephrectomy. The origin of this receptor is an older woman with renal cell carcinoma. The chain is made from TRBV27 and TRBJ1-4, and the D gene may be TRBD1, 6 bases matching. The bases read TGTGCCAGCAGTTTTCCTGACAGGGAAAAACTGTTTTTT. Translated, this is CASSFPDREKLFF.